This T cell receptor beta chain was identified during a study of T cells in women clearing cervical HPV infection. About this clone: The target antigen is unknown. With the read ending 3 residues before the CDR3 end, the germline J gene is used to fill in that end.

Assay used: immunoSEQ multiplex PCR; TCRdb lists only in-frame clones, some missing. Found here are 35,000 to 45,000 clones; the top ten clones hold 1.2%. Findings and limits, study-wide: TRBV6-7 abundance was lower in cases than controls (roughly 0.11% versus 0.16%). A classifier using richness and V gene abundances reached an AUC of over 0.75.

Germline-derived CDR1 and CDR2 are SGHTA and FQGNSA. Trimming took 6 bases from V and 0 from J, leaving 4 bases between them. The CDR3 extends over 12 amino acids. The TCR comes from a woman between 18 and 75 years old with a cervical HPV16 infection that either progressed to CIN3+ or cleared (not recorded which). The sample was blood buffy coat. The chain couples TRBV7-2 to TRBJ2-3; D gene unclear. The CDR3 DNA, read in part, is TGTGCCAGCAGGACTAGCACAGATACG. It specifies CASRTSTDT. The complete CDR3 protein is CASRTSTDTQYF. The full variable domain, with the rest looked up from reference TRBV7-2 and TRBJ2-3, is GAGVSQSPSNKVTEKGKDVELRCDPISGHTALYWYRQSLGQGLEFLIYFQGNSAPDKSGLPSDRFSAERTGGSVSTLTIQRTQQEDSAVYLCASRTSTDTQYFGPGTRLTVL.